The TCR beta chain under discussion was sequenced for a study of identical twins. Study-wide points: The presence of invariant MAIT and iNKT cells could partly confound analyses of zero-insertion sequences. Out-of-frame alpha sequences common to twins exhibited a surplus of low generation probability.

Unique molecular identifiers were present on the cDNA, which also gained a universal primer site by template switching. TCRdb called the 5' RACE reads again in MiXCR, with one record for every CDR3 protein. The table has some 1,600,000 distinct CDR3 sequences, around 33% seen once. Notes on this clonotype: As yet, its antigen is unknown.

The CDR3 loop spans 15 amino acids. Trimming stripped 6 bases from V and 3 bases from J, with 18 bases between. Per germline, CDR1 MDHEN and CDR2 SYDVKM. Sequencing was performed on cord blood. This TCR was sampled from a newborn girl in good health. The genes are TRBV28 and TRBJ2-7, with a weak D call TRBD2 (5 bases). The CDR3 is CASSEGGSELYEQYF. CDR3 in DNA: TGTGCCAGCAGCGAAGGAGGATCCGAGCTCTACGAGCAGTACTTC.